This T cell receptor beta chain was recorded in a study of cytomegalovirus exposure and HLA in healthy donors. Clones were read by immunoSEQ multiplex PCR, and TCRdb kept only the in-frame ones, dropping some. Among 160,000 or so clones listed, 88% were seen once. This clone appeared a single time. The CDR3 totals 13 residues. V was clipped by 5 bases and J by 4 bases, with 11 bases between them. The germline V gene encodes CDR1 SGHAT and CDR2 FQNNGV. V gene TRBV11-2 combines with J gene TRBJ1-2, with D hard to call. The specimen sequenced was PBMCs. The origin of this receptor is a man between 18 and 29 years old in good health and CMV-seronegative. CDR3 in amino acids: CASSPTGIYGYTF. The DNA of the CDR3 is TGTGCCAGCAGCCCGACCGGGATCTATGGCTACACCTTC.